Listed here are 29 T cell receptor beta chains from one sample, sequenced in a study of T cells after yellow fever vaccination. One entry per CDR3 protein results from TCRdb running MiXCR on the 5' RACE reads. The sample contains approximately 27,000 distinct CDR3 sequences, around 5.5% of which appear only once. The sample in question was PBMCs, either bulk or a sorted T-cell subset (CD4+, CD8+, memory, or dextramer-sorted; not recorded which), obtained 15 days after the yellow fever booster vaccination. These receptors came from a man younger than 45 who received the YFV17D yellow fever vaccine.

This clonotype was seen repeatedly, ten times or more. The chain joins TRBV28 to TRBJ2-7; 11 positions agree with TRBD2. The CDR3 consists of 15 residues. CDR1 is MDHEN and CDR2 is SYDVKM in the germline V gene. Trimming removed 5 bases from V and 7 bases from J; junction bases left unmatched: 10. CDR3 in DNA: TGTGCCAGCAGTAGACCACTAGCGGGAGTTGGAGAGCAGTACTTC. Residues: CASSRPLAGVGEQYF.

This clonotype was seen ten or more times. V and J are TRBV6-5 and TRBJ2-3; 9 positions match TRBD2. CDR1 and CDR2 from the germline V gene are MNHEY and SVGAGI. CDR3 size: 17 residues. V lost 2 bases to trimming and J lost 0 bases; unmatched junction nucleotides: 6. The CDR3 DNA is TGTGCCAGCAGTTACAAATGGCTAGCGGGAAGCACAGATACGCAGTATTTT. It codes for CASSYKWLAGSTDTQYF.

This clonotype has at least ten counts. The chain has TRBV12-3 or TRBV12-4 and TRBJ2-3; either TRBD1 or TRBD2 may supply D (6 bases each). The CDR3 length is 17 residues. V shed 4 bases and J shed 0 bases, with 17 bases lying between them. CDR3 amino acids: CASSSTHTGASTDTQYF. The CDR3 DNA reads as TGTGCCAGCAGTTCCACCCATACGGGGGCTAGCACAGATACGCAGTATTTT.

This clonotype was seen a single time. A read error may be the cause here, since a much bigger clone is one base away. V and J are TRBV7-2 and TRBJ2-3, with D tentatively TRBD1 or TRBD2 (6 bases each). Germline V gives CDR1 SGHTA, CDR2 FQGNSA. The V end was cut by 4 bases, the J end by 3 bases, with 17 bases between. This CDR3 contains 16 residues. CDR3 sequence (DNA): TGTGCCAGCAGCTCACCAAAGGGGGGTGGGACAGATACGCAGTATTTT. It encodes CASSSPKGGGTDTQYF.

This clonotype was found many times. The chain joins TRBV15 to TRBJ1-2; 7 nucleotides line up with TRBD1. CDR1 is LNHNV, CDR2 YYDKDF, per germline (reference sequence). After removal of 1 base from V and 2 bases from J, the junction contained 1 base not matched to a gene. CDR3 length: 14 amino acids. CDR3 DNA sequence: TGTGCCACCAGCAGAGCCAGGGGGAACTATGGCTACACCTTC. This codes for CATSRARGNYGYTF.

This clonotype is categorized as medium-sized. This chain links TRBV6-5 with TRBJ2-5, with D possibly TRBD2 on 6 matching bases. Germline V lookup: CDR1 MNHEY, CDR2 SVGAGI. V was clipped by 2 bases and J by 0 bases, with 10 bases between them. CDR3 length: 15 amino acids. The DNA for the CDR3 is TGTGCCAGCAGTTACGTGGCGGGGTACCAAGAGACCCAGTACTTC. Translated: CASSYVAGYQETQYF.

There are many counts of this clonotype. V usage is TRBV7-2 and J usage is TRBJ2-1; D possibly corresponds to TRBD2 (5 bases). Trimming left V 4 bases short and J 7 bases short, with 8 bases between. In germline, CDR1 is SGHTA, CDR2 FQGNSA. The CDR3 has 12 residues. CDR3 region: CASSSAGNEQFF. In DNA, the CDR3 is TGTGCCAGCAGCTCGGCGGGTAATGAGCAGTTCTTC.

The sample holds many counts of this clonotype. The rearrangement uses TRBV3-1 and TRBJ2-7; 10 positions agree with TRBD1. In germline, CDR1 is LGHDT, CDR2 YNNKEL (reference sequence). This CDR3 has 14 amino acids. J was trimmed by 7 bases and V by 8 bases; bases with no gene match: 11. The CDR3 DNA sequence: TGTGCCAGCGCTCGTCGGGACAGGGGTTGGGAGCAGTACTTC. Protein product: CASARRDRGWEQYF.

The table lists this clonotype with many counts. V is TRBV4-2 and J is TRBJ1-2; 7 nucleotides match TRBD1. The CDR3 has 15 residues. Germline-derived CDR1 and CDR2 are LGHNA and YNFKEQ. With V trimmed by 0 bases and J by 8 bases, 9 bases remained unmatched. Written as DNA, the CDR3 is TGTGCCAGCAGCCAAGATCGACAGGGATCGGGCGGCTACACCTTC. It is translated as CASSQDRQGSGGYTF.

This clonotype was seen repeatedly, ten times or more. This chain connects TRBV29-1 to TRBJ2-5; possibly TRBD1 for D (6 bases). Deletions cut 6 bases from V and 5 bases from J, with 16 bases between. This CDR3 is 13 amino acids long. In germline, CDR1 is SQVTM, CDR2 ANQGSEA. The CDR3 DNA reads TGCAGCGTCCATTCCGGACAGCGGGAGACCCAGTACTTC. Translated: CSVHSGQRETQYF.

This clonotype was detected ten times or more. This chain uses TRBV5-6 with TRBJ1-4, with 7 bases fitting TRBD1. This CDR3 spans 13 amino acids. Germline CDR1 is SGHDT and CDR2 is YYEEEE. V lost 7 bases, J lost 10 bases, and 10 bases stayed unmatched. The CDR3 sequence: CASAQGGLGKLFF. CDR3 sequence (DNA): TGTGCCAGCGCCCAGGGGGGCCTAGGAAAACTGTTTTTT. The whole variable domain, remainder taken from reference TRBV5-6 and TRBJ1-4, is DAGVTQSPTHLIKTRGQQVTLRCSPKSGHDTVSWYQQALGQGPQFIFQYYEEEERQRGNFPDRFSGHQFPNYSSELNVNALLLGDSALYLCASAQGGLGKLFFGSGTQLSVL.

This clonotype was seen repeatedly, ten times or more. The chain is built from TRBV18 and TRBJ1-5; no definite D call. V was shortened by 2 bases and J by 7 bases, with 12 bases between the two germline ends. Germline CDR1 reads KGHSH; CDR2 reads LQKENI. The CDR3 sequence is 14 residues long. This chain's CDR3 is CASSPGRLRQPQHF. The DNA of the CDR3 is TGTGCCAGCTCACCAGGCCGCCTTAGGCAGCCCCAGCATTTT.

The table lists this clonotype with many counts. The CDR3 DNA sequence: TGTGCCAGCACCCGAGACAGTGAGCAGTTCTTC. It translates to CASTRDSEQFF. The chain uses TRBV12-3 or TRBV12-4 and TRBJ2-1; D is possibly TRBD1 (5 bases). The length of the CDR3 is 11 residues. V lost 7 bases, J lost 9 bases, and 10 bases lay in between.

With respect to this clonotype: Given a much more abundant clone one base away, this may be a read error. V gene TRBV28 combines with J gene TRBJ2-1; D not certain. CDR1 and CDR2 from the germline V gene are MDHEN and SYDVKM. The CDR3 is made up of 14 amino acids. The germline V and J ends were trimmed by 3 bases and 8 bases, with 14 bases remaining between them. CDR3 coding DNA: TGTGCCAGCAGTTTTACTCAGTGGATCGATGAGCAGTTCTTC. Its protein is CASSFTQWIDEQFF.

DNA of the CDR3: TGTGCCAGCAGCTATACAGTCATGAACACTGAAGCTTTCTTT. Amino acids: CASSYTVMNTEAFF. The V gene is TRBV7-2, the J gene TRBJ1-1; no clear D. From germline, CDR1 is SGHTA and CDR2 FQGNSA. Trimming removed 4 bases from V and 0 bases from J, with 9 bases in between. There are 14 residues in the CDR3.

In its sample, this clonotype was seen many times. This chain links TRBV2 with TRBJ2-1; D ambiguous. The germline V and J ends were trimmed by 3 bases and 12 bases, with 9 bases remaining between them. CDR1 is SNHLY and CDR2 is FYNNEI in the germline V gene. The CDR3 is 11 residues long. For the CDR3, the DNA is TGTGCCAGCAGTGAGTCTCCTCGGCAGTTCTTC. Translated: CASSESPRQFF.

This clonotype was seen many times. The J gene is TRBJ2-3, the V gene TRBV10-3; 12 positions agree with TRBD1. Germline CDR1 reads ENHRY; CDR2 reads SYGVKD. V dropped 3 bases and J dropped 5; count of bases not matched to a gene: 3. The CDR3 sequence is 15 residues long. Written as DNA, the CDR3 is TGTGCCATCAGTGACGGGACAGGGGGCGGAGATACGCAGTATTTT. Encoded protein: CAISDGTGGGDTQYF.

This clonotype was seen many times. The chain employs TRBV25-1 and TRBJ1-2, with 9 bases matching TRBD1. V gave up 8 bases and J gave up 2 bases; unmatched junction bases: 9. Germline CDR1 and CDR2: MGHDK and SYGVNS. The CDR3 has 15 amino acids. The CDR3 region is CASRQTGGTNYGYTF. CDR3 DNA sequence: TGTGCCAGCCGACAAACAGGGGGCACCAACTATGGCTACACCTTC.

The table lists this clonotype with many counts. The chain combines TRBV20-1 with TRBJ1-1; D gene uncertain. From germline, CDR1 is DFQATT and CDR2 SNEGSKA (reference sequence). The CDR3 sequence is 14 residues long. Deletions cut 4 bases from V and 1 base from J, with 13 bases between. The CDR3 loop reads CSANAVVGNTEAFF. Here the CDR3 DNA reads TGCAGTGCTAACGCCGTGGTAGGGAACACTGAAGCTTTCTTT.

This clonotype showed up many times. The genes are TRBV7-3 and TRBJ2-3; perhaps TRBD2 as D (5 bases). Germline CDR1 is SGHTA and CDR2 is FQGTGA. Trimming shortened V by 5 bases and J by 5 bases, and 11 bases separated the two germline ends. CDR3 size: 13 residues. CDR3 DNA: TGTGCCAGCAGCCATTACGGGGTAGATACGCAGTATTTT. It yields the protein CASSHYGVDTQYF.

There are many counts of this clonotype. The chain recombines TRBV4-2 with TRBJ2-1, with 7 nucleotides matching TRBD2. The junction had 16 bases not matched to a gene; V was cut back by 5 bases and J by 0 bases. CDR1 and CDR2 from the germline V gene are LGHNA and YNFKEQ. The CDR3 is 19 amino acids. CDR3 amino acids: CASSTLPTTASGSYNEQFF. CDR3 nucleotides: TGTGCCAGCAGCACCCTCCCAACGACGGCTAGCGGCTCCTACAATGAGCAGTTCTTC.

This clonotype came up many times. The chain is built from TRBV29-1 and TRBJ2-7; 9 bases line up with TRBD1. Trimming removed 6 bases from V and 3 bases from J; junction bases left unmatched: 3. The V gene's germline CDR1 is SQVTM and CDR2 ANQGSEA. CDR3 size: 12 residues. The CDR3: CSVLGQGYEQYF. CDR3 in DNA: TGCAGCGTCCTGGGACAGGGCTACGAGCAGTACTTC.

This clonotype has at least ten counts. This rearrangement joins TRBV6-5 to TRBJ2-1; the D is unclear. CDR1 is MNHEY, CDR2 SVGAGI, per germline. The CDR3 is 14 residues long. V shed 2 bases and J shed 4 bases, with 9 bases lying between them. CDR3 loop: CASSYGWQYNEQFF. In nucleotides, the CDR3 is TGTGCCAGCAGTTACGGTTGGCAGTACAATGAGCAGTTCTTC.

Many counts were recorded for this clonotype. The V call is TRBV20-1, the J call TRBJ1-2; 10 bases are a match to TRBD1. Germline-derived CDR1 and CDR2 are DFQATT and SNEGSKA (reference sequence). The CDR3 has 14 residues. The CDR3 loop reads CTTQGTGANYGYTF. For the CDR3, the DNA is TGCACTACCCAGGGGACAGGGGCTAACTATGGCTACACCTTC.

There are many counts of this clonotype. V is TRBV20-1 and J is TRBJ2-3; 13 bases align to TRBD2. With V trimmed by 4 bases and J by 2 bases, 3 bases remained unmatched. The germline V gene has CDR1 DFQATT and CDR2 SNEGSKA (reference sequence). The CDR3 extends over 15 amino acids. The CDR3: CSATGTSGTTDTQYF. The CDR3 DNA reads TGCAGTGCTACGGGGACTAGCGGGACCACAGATACGCAGTATTTT.

This clonotype was recorded many times. The chain joins TRBV11-3 to TRBJ2-3; D unclear. Germline loops: CDR1 SGHNT, CDR2 YENEEA. The V gene lost 1 base and the J gene lost 4 bases, with 6 bases spanning the gap. This CDR3 comprises 13 residues. DNA of the CDR3: TGTGCCAGCAGCTTAGGAGAGGCAGATACGCAGTATTTT. Translated: CASSLGEADTQYF.

In this sample, this clonotype turned up many times. The V and J genes are TRBV20-1 and TRBJ2-3; no clear D. The CDR3 extends over 11 amino acids. Germline V gene data show CDR1 as DFQATT and CDR2 as SNEGSKA (reference sequence). Trimming took off 0 bases at V and 8 bases at J, with 6 bases between the two ends. The CDR3 bases are TGCAGTGCTAGAGAAGGTTTTACGCAGTATTTT. Translating gives CSAREGFTQYF.

This clonotype showed up many times. The V gene is TRBV6-5, the J gene TRBJ1-2; tentatively, D is TRBD1 (6 bases). The V end lost 6 bases, the J end lost 6 bases, and 23 bases lay between the germline ends. Germline V gene sequence: CDR1 MNHEY, CDR2 SVGAGI. CDR3 size: 16 residues. CDR3 bases: TGTGCCAGCAGCCCCGTTGGGTCCAGGGGAGGAAATGGCTACACCTTC. This encodes CASSPVGSRGGNGYTF.

Many counts were recorded for this clonotype. The gene calls are TRBV2 and TRBJ1-5; weak D call: TRBD1 (6 bases). Trimming took off 7 bases at V and 4 bases at J, with 11 bases between the two ends. There are 13 residues in the CDR3. Germline lookup yields CDR1 SNHLY and CDR2 FYNNEI. CDR3 nucleotides: TGTGCCAGCAATCAGGGGCTTAATCAGCCCCAGCATTTT. Translation: CASNQGLNQPQHF.